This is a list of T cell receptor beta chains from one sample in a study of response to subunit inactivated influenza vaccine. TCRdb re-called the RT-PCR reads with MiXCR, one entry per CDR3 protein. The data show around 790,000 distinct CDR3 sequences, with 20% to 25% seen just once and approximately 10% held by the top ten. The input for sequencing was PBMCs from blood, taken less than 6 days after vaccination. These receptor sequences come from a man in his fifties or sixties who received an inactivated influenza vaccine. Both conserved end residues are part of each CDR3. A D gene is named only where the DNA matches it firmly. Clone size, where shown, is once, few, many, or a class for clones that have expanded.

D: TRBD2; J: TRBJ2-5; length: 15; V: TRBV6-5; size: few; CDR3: CASSYEAGGGETQYF; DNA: TGTGCCAGCAGCTACGAAGCGGGGGGCGGAGAGACCCAGTACTTC
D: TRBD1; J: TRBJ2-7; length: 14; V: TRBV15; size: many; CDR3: CATSRGDSSYEQYF; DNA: TGTGCCACCAGCAGAGGGGACAGCTCCTACGAGCAGTACTTC
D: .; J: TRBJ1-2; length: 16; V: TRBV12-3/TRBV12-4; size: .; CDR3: CASSLRRGGAVKGYTF; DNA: TGTGCCAGCAGTTTAAGAAGAGGAGGGGCGGTAAAAGGATACACCTTC
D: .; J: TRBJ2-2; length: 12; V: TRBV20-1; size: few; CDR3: CSALLVTGELFF; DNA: TGCAGTGCTCTACTAGTTACCGGGGAGCTGTTTTTT
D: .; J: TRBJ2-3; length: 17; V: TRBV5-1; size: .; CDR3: CASSLVGGRATEDTQSF; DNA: TGCGCCAGCAGCTTGGTTGGTGGGCGAGCCACAGAAGATACGCAGTCTTTT
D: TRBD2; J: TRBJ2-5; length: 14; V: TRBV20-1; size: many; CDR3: CSARNSRGGETQYF; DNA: TGCAGTGCTAGGAATTCGCGGGGGGGAGAGACCCAGTACTTC
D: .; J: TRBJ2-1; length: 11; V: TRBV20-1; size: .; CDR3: CSATGSNEQFF; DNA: TGCAGTGCTACAGGGAGTAATGAGCAGTTCTTC
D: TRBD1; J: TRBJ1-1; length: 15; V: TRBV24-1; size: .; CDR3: CATRETGAAETEAFF; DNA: TGTGCCACCAGAGAGACAGGGGCCGCCGAAACTGAAGCTTTCTTT
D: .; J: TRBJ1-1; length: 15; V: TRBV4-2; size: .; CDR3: CASSQDPGTNTEAFF; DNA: TGTGCCAGCAGCCAAGACCCAGGGACGAACACTGAAGCTTTCTTT
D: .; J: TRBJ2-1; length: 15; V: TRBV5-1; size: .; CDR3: CASSPGPEKYNEQFF; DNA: TGCGCCAGCAGCCCGGGCCCAGAGAAATACAATGAGCAGTTCTTC
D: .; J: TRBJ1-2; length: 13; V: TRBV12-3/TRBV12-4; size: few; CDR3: CASSLEPNYGYTF; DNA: TGTGCCAGCAGTTTAGAACCGAACTATGGCTACACCTTC
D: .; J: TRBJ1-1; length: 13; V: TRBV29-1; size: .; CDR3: CSVELKMNTEAFF; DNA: TGCAGCGTTGAACTGAAAATGAACACTGAAGCTTTCTTT
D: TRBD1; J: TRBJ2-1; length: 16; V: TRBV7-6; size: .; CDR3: CASSLRGTGYDNEQFF; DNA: TGTGCCAGCAGCTTAAGAGGGACAGGGTACGACAATGAGCAGTTCTTC
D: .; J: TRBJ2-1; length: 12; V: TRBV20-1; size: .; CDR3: CSATRAPDEQFF; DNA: TGCAGTGCTACTAGAGCGCCGGATGAGCAGTTCTTC
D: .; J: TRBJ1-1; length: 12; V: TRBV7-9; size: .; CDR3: CASSLRPYEAFF; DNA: TGTGCCAGCAGCTTGCGTCCTTATGAAGCTTTCTTT
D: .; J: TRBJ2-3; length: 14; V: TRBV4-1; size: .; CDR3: CASSPFVRTDTQYF; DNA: TGCGCCAGCAGCCCTTTCGTCCGCACAGATACGCAGTATTTT
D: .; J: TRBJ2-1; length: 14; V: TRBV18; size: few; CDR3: CASSRTRENNEQFF; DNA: TGTGCCAGCTCACGTACCAGGGAGAACAATGAGCAGTTCTTC
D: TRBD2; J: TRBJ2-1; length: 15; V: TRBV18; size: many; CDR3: CASSPTSGNYNEQFF; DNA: TGTGCCAGCAGTCCCACTAGCGGGAACTACAATGAGCAGTTCTTC
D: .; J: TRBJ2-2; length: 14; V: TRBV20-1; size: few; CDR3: CSARDQGKTGELFF; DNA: TGCAGTGCTAGAGACCAGGGGAAGACCGGGGAGCTGTTTTTT
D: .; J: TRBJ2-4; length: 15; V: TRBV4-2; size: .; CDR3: CASSQTAGTLDIQYF; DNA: TGTGCCAGCAGCCAAACAGCCGGGACTCTCGACATTCAGTACTTC
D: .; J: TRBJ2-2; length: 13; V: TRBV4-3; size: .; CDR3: CASSKTTGGELFF; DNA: TGCGCCAGCAGCAAAACTACAGGCGGGGAGCTGTTTTTT